The 18 T cell receptor beta chains listed next were all sequenced from one sample in a study of blood T cells in healthy people across ages. It was with a sample-barcoded 5' primer and a J-beta primer mix that a second PCR of roughly 7 to 12 cycles was run. TCRdb independently ran MiXCR on the 5' RACE reads; one entry per CDR3 protein. The sample has about 540,000 distinct CDR3 sequences, less than 25% seen once. In addition, the sample was reused for a study of T cells of mothers and their children.

Specimen: blood. The source of these receptors is a boy between 10 and 17 years old in good health.

There are a few counts of this clonotype. The chain employs TRBV11-2 and TRBJ2-5; 9 positions match TRBD2. The better agreement between TRBJ2-1 and the DNA end casts doubt on the J call. From germline, CDR1 is SGHAT and CDR2 FQNNGV. This CDR3 has 14 amino acids. For the CDR3, the DNA is TGTGCCAGCAGCCCTAGCGGGATCCGAAATGAGCAGTTCTTC. This codes for CASSPSGIRNEQFF.

This clonotype has a handful of counts. The DNA of the CDR3 is TGCGCCAGCAGCCGAGCTCGGATCTTGGGTAGCGGAGGCCCCACAGATACGCAGTATTTT. It translates to CASSRARILGSGGPTDTQYF. The chain is built from TRBV4-3 and TRBJ2-3; maybe TRBD2 (6 bases). CDR3 length equals 20 residues. Germline lookup yields CDR1 LGHNA and CDR2 YSLEER. V dropped 4 bases and J dropped 2 bases, with 28 bases sitting between them.

The chain couples TRBV4-3 to TRBJ2-1; a weak D match, TRBD2 (6 bases). The CDR3 covers 20 residues. V was pared by 4 bases and J by 0 bases, with 25 bases between. Germline CDR1 and CDR2: LGHNA and YSLEER. CDR3 in amino acids: CASSLLGRGGGKSSYNEQFF. CDR3 DNA: TGCGCCAGCAGCCTGCTTGGGCGGGGTGGCGGGAAAAGCTCCTACAATGAGCAGTTCTTC.

The V gene is TRBV5-1, the J gene TRBJ2-5; weak D call: TRBD2 (6 bases). Matching the DNA end better, TRBJ2-7 makes the J call doubtful. The CDR3 has 14 amino acids. In germline, CDR1 is SGHRS, CDR2 YFSETQ. The chain's CDR3 is CASSLTPSDDEQYF. CDR3 bases: TGCGCCAGCAGCTTGACCCCTAGCGACGACGAGCAGTACTTC.

A few counts support this clonotype. The chain links TRBV5-6 to TRBJ1-1; no reliable D call. The CDR3 has 12 amino acids. CDR1 is SGHDT and CDR2 is YYEEEE in the germline V gene. Trimming cost V 6 bases and J 4 bases, with 10 bases left between them. The CDR3 bases are TGTGCCAGCACCTCCTTTGCCACTGAAGCTTTCTTT. It encodes CASTSFATEAFF.

As concerns this clonotype: This CDR3 fails to terminate in the conserved phenylalanine or tryptophan, so it likely reflects a read error. The chain has TRBV9 and TRBJ2-1, with 9 nucleotides matching TRBD2. The CDR3 runs 16 residues. CDR1 is SGDLS and CDR2 is YYNGEE in the germline V gene. The J segment lost 3 bases and the V segment lost 0 bases, leaving 4 bases of the junction unmatched. The CDR3: CASSVGLSGSYNEQFS. CDR3 in DNA: TGTGCCAGCAGCGTAGGGCTTAGCGGGAGCTACAATGAGCAGTTCTCC.

The CDR3: CAISESLAGLNYNEQFF. The CDR3 coding sequence is TGTGCCATCAGTGAGTCGTTAGCCGGGCTGAACTACAATGAGCAGTTCTTC. This chain joins TRBV10-3 and TRBJ2-1; no firm D call. This CDR3 has 17 residues. Trimming took 0 bases from V and 3 from J, leaving 15 bases between them. CDR1 and CDR2 from the germline V gene are ENHRY and SYGVKD.

This clonotype occurred a few times. The rearrangement joins TRBV20-1 to TRBJ2-3; tentative D call: TRBD2 (6 bases). Between the trimmed V and J ends, which lost 5 bases and 4 bases, there was a span of 28 bases. The CDR3 totals 18 residues. Germline lookup yields CDR1 DFQATT and CDR2 SNEGSKA (reference sequence). CDR3 DNA: TGCAGTGCTCGACTAAGTCGGGACTTAACCATGGGGGCAGATACGCAGTATTTT. It specifies CSARLSRDLTMGADTQYF.

This clonotype was picked up a small number of times. The chain combines TRBV7-2 with TRBJ2-1; the D is unclear. Germline-derived CDR1 and CDR2 are SGHTA and FQGNSA. CDR3 length: 18 amino acids. V was pared by 1 base and J by 1 base, with 17 bases between. The CDR3 nucleotides are TGTGCCAGCAGCTTAGGACCGATGGCGGCAGAATCCTACAATGAGCAGTTCTTC. Its protein is CASSLGPMAAESYNEQFF.

In this sample, this clonotype turned up a few times. The chain has TRBV4-1 and TRBJ1-1, with a possible D match to TRBD1 (5 bases). The V gene lost 4 bases and the J gene lost 3 bases, with 18 bases spanning the gap. Germline lookup yields CDR1 MGHRA and CDR2 YSYEKL. This CDR3 spans 16 amino acids. In DNA, the CDR3 is TGCGCCAGCAGCCTGTCTCCCGGGACGGGAGACACTGAAGCTTTCTTT. Amino acid sequence: CASSLSPGTGDTEAFF.

The chain carries TRBV12-3 or TRBV12-4 and TRBJ1-5, with D possibly TRBD1 on 6 matching bases. CDR3 length: 15 amino acids. Trimming took off 5 bases at V and 5 bases at J, with 16 bases between the two ends. CDR3 sequence reads: CASSTWGRGDQPQHF. CDR3 nucleotides: TGTGCCAGCAGTACCTGGGGGAGGGGGGATCAGCCCCAGCATTTT.

The table lists this clonotype with a few counts. V usage is TRBV30 and J usage is TRBJ2-1, with 8 bases aligning to TRBD1. There are 14 residues in the CDR3. Trimming cost V 5 bases and J 4 bases; bases outside gene matches: 7. The germline gives CDR1 GTSNPN, CDR2 SVGIG (reference sequence). The CDR3 region is CAWGRQGIYNEQFF. The CDR3, as DNA: TGTGCCTGGGGTCGACAGGGGATTTACAATGAGCAGTTCTTC.

The chain links TRBV6-5 to TRBJ2-7; D gene ambiguous. This CDR3 region has 13 residues. V lost 6 bases to trimming and J lost 2 bases, with 11 bases between them. Germline loops: CDR1 MNHEY, CDR2 SVGAGI. CDR3: CASSRRRTYEQYF. CDR3 coding DNA: TGTGCCAGCAGCCGCCGACGGACCTACGAGCAGTACTTC.

The rearrangement uses TRBV5-1 and TRBJ2-3; 15 positions match TRBD2. V gave up 4 bases and J gave up 4 bases; unmatched junction bases: 7. The CDR3 covers 17 residues. Germline V gene lookup returns CDR1 SGHRS and CDR2 YFSETQ. In DNA form, the CDR3 reads TGCGCCAGCAGCGACCGGACTAGCGGGGGGGTCGCAGATACGCAGTATTTT. Its protein is CASSDRTSGGVADTQYF. Full variable domain (remainder filled in from reference TRBV5-1 and TRBJ2-3): KAGVTQTPRYLIKTRGQQVTLSCSPISGHRSVSWYQQTPGQGLQFLFEYFSETQRNKGNFPGRFSGRQFSNSRSEMNVSTLELGDSALYLCASSDRTSGGVADTQYFGPGTRLTVL.

This clonotype was detected only a few times. V and J are TRBV27 and TRBJ2-7; D possibly corresponds to TRBD1 (6 bases). Trimming cost V 2 bases and J 3 bases, with 11 bases left between them. CDR1 MNHEY and CDR2 SMNVEV come from the germline V gene (reference sequence). The CDR3 totals 14 residues. The CDR3 DNA reads TGTGCCAGCAGTTTAAGAGGACAGCACTACGAGCAGTACTTC. Its translation: CASSLRGQHYEQYF.

The V gene is TRBV12-3 or TRBV12-4, the J gene TRBJ2-3; the D gene is possibly TRBD2 (6 bases). This CDR3 contains 14 residues. Deletions cut 7 bases from V and 10 bases from J, with 21 bases between. The CDR3 nucleotides read TGTGCCAGCATTGCGCATGCCTGGGGGGAACCGCAGTATTTT. As protein: CASIAHAWGEPQYF.

The chain has TRBV10-2 and TRBJ2-3; possibly TRBD1 for D (5 bases). The CDR3 has 16 amino acids. The V end was cut by 5 bases, the J end by 0 bases, with 15 bases between. Germline loops: CDR1 WSHSY, CDR2 SAAADI. The CDR3 reads CASSRSQGSSTDTQYF. In nucleotides, the CDR3 is TGCGCCAGCAGTCGCAGTCAGGGTTCTAGCACAGATACGCAGTATTTT.

This clonotype has a handful of counts. V usage is TRBV6-2 or TRBV6-3 and J usage is TRBJ2-6; D unclear. The CDR3 runs 21 residues. Germline assignment: CDR1 MNHEY and CDR2 SVGEGT. With 0 bases removed from V and 1 base from J, the gap between germline ends came to 22 bases. The CDR3 loop is CASSYSVPETSLRSGANVLTF. The CDR3 bases are TGTGCCAGCAGTTACTCGGTGCCAGAAACTTCCCTTCGATCTGGGGCCAACGTCCTGACTTTC.